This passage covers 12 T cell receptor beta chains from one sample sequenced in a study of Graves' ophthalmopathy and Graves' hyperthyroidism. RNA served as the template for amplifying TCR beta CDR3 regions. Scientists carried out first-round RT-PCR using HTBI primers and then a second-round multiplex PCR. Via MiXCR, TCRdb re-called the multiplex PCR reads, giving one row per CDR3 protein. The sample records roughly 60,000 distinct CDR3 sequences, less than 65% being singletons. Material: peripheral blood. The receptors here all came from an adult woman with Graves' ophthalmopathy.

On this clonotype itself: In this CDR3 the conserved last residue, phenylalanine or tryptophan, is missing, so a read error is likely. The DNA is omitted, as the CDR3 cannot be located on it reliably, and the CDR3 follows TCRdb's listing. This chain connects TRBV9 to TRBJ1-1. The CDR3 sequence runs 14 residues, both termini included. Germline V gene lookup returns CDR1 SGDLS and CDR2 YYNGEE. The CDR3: CASSPQRTNTEAFL.

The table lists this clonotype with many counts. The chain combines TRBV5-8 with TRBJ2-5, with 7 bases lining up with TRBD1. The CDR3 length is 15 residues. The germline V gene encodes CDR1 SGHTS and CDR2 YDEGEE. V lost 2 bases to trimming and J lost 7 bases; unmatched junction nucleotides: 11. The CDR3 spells CASSFGDSGAGTQYF. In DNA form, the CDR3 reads TGTGCCAGCAGCTTCGGGGACAGTGGTGCGGGGACCCAGTACTTC. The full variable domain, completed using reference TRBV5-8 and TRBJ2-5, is EAGVTQSPTHLIKTRGQQATLRCSPISGHTSVYWYQQALGLGLQFLLWYDEGEERNRGNFPPRFSGRQFPNYSSELNVNALELEDSALYLCASSFGDSGAGTQYFGPGTRLLVL.

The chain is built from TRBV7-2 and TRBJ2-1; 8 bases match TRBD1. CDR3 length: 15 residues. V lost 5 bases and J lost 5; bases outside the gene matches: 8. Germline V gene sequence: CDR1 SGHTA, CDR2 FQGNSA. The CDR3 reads CASSLTGDGDNEQFF. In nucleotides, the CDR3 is TGTGCCAGCAGCCTGACAGGGGACGGGGACAATGAGCAGTTCTTC.

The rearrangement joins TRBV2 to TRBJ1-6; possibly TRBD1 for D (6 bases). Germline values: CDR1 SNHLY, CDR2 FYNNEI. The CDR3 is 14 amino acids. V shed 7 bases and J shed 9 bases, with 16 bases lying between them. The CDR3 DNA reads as TGTGCCAGCATGGGGGGGCTACTAGGTTCACCCCTCCACTTT. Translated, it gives CASMGGLLGSPLHF.

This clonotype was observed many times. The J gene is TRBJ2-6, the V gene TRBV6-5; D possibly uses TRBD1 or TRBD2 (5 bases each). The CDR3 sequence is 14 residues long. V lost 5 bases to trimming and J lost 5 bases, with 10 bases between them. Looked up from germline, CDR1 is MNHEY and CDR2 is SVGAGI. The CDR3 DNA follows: TGTGCCAGCAGTCGGACGGGGCGGGCCAACGTCCTGACTTTC. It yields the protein CASSRTGRANVLTF.

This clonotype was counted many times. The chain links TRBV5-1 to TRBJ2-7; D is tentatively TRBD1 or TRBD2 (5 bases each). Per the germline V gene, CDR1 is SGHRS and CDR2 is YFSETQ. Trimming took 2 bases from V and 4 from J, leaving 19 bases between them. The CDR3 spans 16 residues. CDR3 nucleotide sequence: TGCGCCAGCAGCTTCTCCCCAAGGGACCCGACATACGAGCAGTACTTC. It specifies CASSFSPRDPTYEQYF.

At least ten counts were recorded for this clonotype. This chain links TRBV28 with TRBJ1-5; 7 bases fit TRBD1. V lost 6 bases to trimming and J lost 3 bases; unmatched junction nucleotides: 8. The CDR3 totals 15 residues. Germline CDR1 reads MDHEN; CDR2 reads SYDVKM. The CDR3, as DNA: TGTGCCAGCAGCAGACAGGGCATCCACAATCAGCCCCAGCATTTT. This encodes CASSRQGIHNQPQHF.

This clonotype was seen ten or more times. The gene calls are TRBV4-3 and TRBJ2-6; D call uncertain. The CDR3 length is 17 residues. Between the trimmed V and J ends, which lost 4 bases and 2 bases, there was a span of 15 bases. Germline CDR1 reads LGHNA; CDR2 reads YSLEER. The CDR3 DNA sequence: TGCGCCAGCAGCCGAGGCGCTTTGAGGACTGGGGCCAACGTCCTGACTTTC. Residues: CASSRGALRTGANVLTF.

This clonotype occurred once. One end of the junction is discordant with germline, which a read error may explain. The CDR3 reads CAWSPPRGFEQYF. CDR3 coding DNA: TGTGCCTGGAGCCCCCCCAGAGGGTTCGAGCAGTACTTC. The chain recombines TRBV20-1 with TRBJ2-7; maybe TRBD2 (5 bases). CDR3 length: 13 residues. In germline, CDR1 is DFQATT, CDR2 SNEGSKA (reference sequence).

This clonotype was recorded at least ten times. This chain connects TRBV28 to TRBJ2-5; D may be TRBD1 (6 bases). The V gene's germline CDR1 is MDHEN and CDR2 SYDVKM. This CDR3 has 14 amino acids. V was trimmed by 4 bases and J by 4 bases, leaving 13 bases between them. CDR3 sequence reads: CASSSTGTPETQYF. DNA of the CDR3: TGTGCCAGCAGTTCGACAGGAACCCCAGAGACCCAGTACTTC.

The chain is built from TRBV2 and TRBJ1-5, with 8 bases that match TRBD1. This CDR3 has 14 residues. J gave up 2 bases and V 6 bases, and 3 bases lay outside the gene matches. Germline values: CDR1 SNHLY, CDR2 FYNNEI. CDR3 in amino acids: CASRETGGNQPQHF. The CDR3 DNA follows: TGTGCCAGCAGAGAGACAGGGGGCAATCAGCCCCAGCATTTT.

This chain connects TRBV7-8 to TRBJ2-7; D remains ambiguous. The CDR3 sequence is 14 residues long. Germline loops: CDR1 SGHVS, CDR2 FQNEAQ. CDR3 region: CASLSARRNEEQYF. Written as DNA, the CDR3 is TGTGCTAGTTTGAGTGCCCGTCGGAATGAGGAGCAGTACTTC.